The next 2 T cell receptor beta chains were all read from a single sample in a study of identical twins. TCRdb itself ran the 5' RACE reads through MiXCR, one entry per CDR3 protein. The data hold 200,000 to 300,000 distinct CDR3 sequences, with roughly 13% observed a single time. The data also belong to a second study, concerning yellow fever vaccine responses in identical twins.

Specimen: memory (CD45RO+) T cells sorted from blood. These receptors were obtained from a woman younger than 35 in good health.

This clonotype occurred many times. The CDR3: CSVWGTGANVLTF. CDR3 nucleotides: TGCAGCGTTTGGGGAACTGGGGCCAACGTCCTGACTTTC. J is TRBJ2-6 and V is TRBV29-1, with D unclear. The CDR3 totals 13 residues. CDR1 SQVTM and CDR2 ANQGSEA come from the germline V gene. V lost 5 bases, J lost 2 bases, and 7 bases lay in between. The full variable domain, rest sourced from reference TRBV29-1 and TRBJ2-6, is SAVISQKPSRDICQRGTSLTIQCQVDSQVTMMFWYRQQPGQSLTLIATANQGSEATYESGFVIDKFPISRPNLTFSTLTVSNMSPEDSSIYLCSVWGTGANVLTFGAGSRLTVL.

This clonotype was observed a handful of times. The V gene is TRBV6-5, the J gene TRBJ2-6; TRBD1 is a possible D gene (6 bases). CDR1 MNHEY and CDR2 SVGAGI come from the germline V gene. The length of the CDR3 is 17 residues. Trimming removed 0 bases at V and 3 bases at J, with 12 bases between. DNA of the CDR3: TGTGCCAGCAGTTACTCGGGGGCACCCTTTGGGGCCAACGTCCTGACTTTC. It is translated as CASSYSGAPFGANVLTF.